The 10 T cell receptor beta chains listed next were all sequenced from one sample in a study of blood T cell repertoires in COVID-19. The protocol was immunoSEQ multiplex PCR, while the TCRdb copy is restricted to in-frame clones and leaves out a portion. The sample lists fewer than 50,000 clones, more than 65% seen once, with roughly two thirds in the top ten. Sequencing input: peripheral blood. Source of these receptors: a man aged 80 or over with acute or convalescent COVID-19.

The chain combines TRBV11-2 with TRBJ2-7, with 7 bases fitting TRBD1. V lost 4 bases, J lost 1 base, and 1 base stayed unmatched. In germline, CDR1 is SGHAT, CDR2 FQNNGV. This CDR3 spans 13 amino acids. CDR3 residues: CASSWGQSYEQYF. CDR3 nucleotide sequence: TGTGCCAGCAGCTGGGGACAGTCCTACGAGCAGTACTTC.

J is TRBJ1-5 and V is TRBV2, with D unclear. CDR3 size: 15 residues. V lost 9 bases to trimming and J lost 0 bases, with 15 bases between them. Germline-derived CDR1 and CDR2 are SNHLY and FYNNEI. CDR3 loop: CASKPRRDSNQPQHF. DNA for the CDR3: TGTGCCAGTAAGCCACGGCGGGATAGCAATCAGCCCCAGCATTTT.

The chain combines TRBV29-1 with TRBJ1-2, with D perhaps TRBD1 (6 bases). Trimming shortened V by 6 bases and J by 4 bases, and 15 bases separated the two germline ends. The CDR3 runs 13 residues. Germline V lookup: CDR1 SQVTM, CDR2 ANQGSEA. In DNA form, the CDR3 reads TGCAGCGTCCGACAGGATACGTCCTATGGCTACACCTTC. It yields the protein CSVRQDTSYGYTF.

J is TRBJ2-2 and V is TRBV7-2; 7 nucleotides line up with TRBD2. Germline V gives CDR1 SGHTA, CDR2 FQGNSA. The CDR3 runs 17 residues. V shed 5 bases and J 2 bases; nucleotides not matched to a gene: 11. The CDR3 bases are TGTGCCAGCAGCCCTTCAGGAGTAGCGGGTAACACCGGGGAGCTGTTTTTT. As protein: CASSPSGVAGNTGELFF. The full variable domain, with the rest looked up from reference TRBV7-2 and TRBJ2-2, is GAGVSQSPSNKVTEKGKDVELRCDPISGHTALYWYRQSLGQGLEFLIYFQGNSAPDKSGLPSDRFSAERTGGSVSTLTIQRTQQEDSAVYLCASSPSGVAGNTGELFFGEGSRLTVL.

The chain has TRBV11-2 and TRBJ2-1; TRBD2 aligns across 12 bases. V shed 4 bases, J shed 4 bases, and the junction held 14 bases outside the gene matches. This CDR3 is built from 19 residues. Per germline, CDR1 SGHAT and CDR2 FQNNGV. DNA for the CDR3: TGTGCCAGCAGCTACGGGAGGACCGGACTAGCGGGAAGTTACAATGAGCAGTTCTTC. Amino acid sequence: CASSYGRTGLAGSYNEQFF.

This rearrangement joins TRBV5-1 to TRBJ2-4; possibly TRBD2 for D (5 bases). This CDR3 is built from 13 residues. Germline V gene lookup returns CDR1 SGHRS and CDR2 YFSETQ. Trimming removed 4 bases from V and 7 bases from J, with 12 bases in between. Here the CDR3 reads CASSLSERNIQYF. For the CDR3, the DNA is TGCGCCAGCAGCCTTTCAGAGCGGAACATTCAGTACTTC.

This chain connects TRBV28 to TRBJ1-2; 10 positions match TRBD1. The CDR3 is 15 residues long. V lost 4 bases to trimming and J lost 4 bases; unmatched junction nucleotides: 6. Germline V gene lookup returns CDR1 MDHEN and CDR2 SYDVKM. The CDR3 sequence is CASSYRQGAGYGYTF. The CDR3 DNA sequence: TGTGCCAGCAGTTACCGACAGGGGGCGGGCTATGGCTACACCTTC.

CDR3 nucleotide sequence: TGTGCCAGCATCCGTACGGGACAGGGGATGGATTATGAGCAGTTCTTC. Its translation: CASIRTGQGMDYEQFF. The chain links TRBV27 to TRBJ2-1; 10 bases are a match to TRBD1. V shed 7 bases and J 8 bases; nucleotides not matched to a gene: 14. Germline CDR1 and CDR2: MNHEY and SMNVEV (reference sequence). This CDR3 contains 16 residues.

The chain links TRBV19 to TRBJ2-7; TRBD1 aligns across 12 bases. There are 14 residues in the CDR3. The trim removed 6 bases at V and 2 bases at J, leaving 2 bases unmatched. CDR1 and CDR2 (germline): LNHDA, SQIVND (reference sequence). As DNA, the CDR3 is TGTGCCAGTAGGGGACAGGGGGCGACCTACGAGCAGTACTTC. Amino acids: CASRGQGATYEQYF.

This rearrangement joins TRBV4-2 to TRBJ2-7; 7 bases map to TRBD2. Germline V gene sequence: CDR1 LGHNA, CDR2 YNFKEQ. The J segment lost 4 bases and the V segment lost 0 bases, leaving 9 bases of the junction unmatched. The CDR3 length is 16 residues. CDR3 sequence (DNA): TGTGCCAGCAGCCAAGATATGGCGGGAGCTAAGTACGAGCAGTACTTC. It codes for CASSQDMAGAKYEQYF.